Each of the 20 T cell receptor beta chains below was sequenced from the same sample in a study of blood T cell repertoires in COVID-19. Method: immunoSEQ multiplex PCR; TCRdb's copy keeps in-frame clones and lacks some. The sample consists of 250,000 to 300,000 clones, roughly 86% of them appearing once. Input material: peripheral blood. These receptor sequences come from a woman in her twenties or thirties with COVID-19, enrolled during active disease.

This chain joins TRBV27 and TRBJ2-1, with D perhaps matching TRBD1 (6 bases). Germline assignment: CDR1 MNHEY and CDR2 SMNVEV (reference sequence). V lost 5 bases and J 0 bases, leaving 11 bases between the germline ends. The CDR3 has 15 residues. The DNA of the CDR3 is TGTGCCAGCAGTCCCAGGACAGTCTCCTACAATGAGCAGTTCTTC. This gives the protein CASSPRTVSYNEQFF.

The chain is built from TRBV6-5 and TRBJ1-5; 10 positions agree with TRBD1. The junction had 4 bases not matched to a gene; V was cut back by 6 bases and J by 5 bases. This CDR3 spans 14 amino acids. Germline assignment: CDR1 MNHEY and CDR2 SVGAGI. The CDR3 DNA follows: TGTGCCAGCAGAACCGGGACAGGGGATCAGCCCCAGCATTTT. Translating gives CASRTGTGDQPQHF.

This clone showed up just once. With a much larger clone just one base away, this may be a read error. This sequence joins TRBV25-1 and TRBJ2-2, with 8 bases fitting TRBD1. CDR3 length equals 14 residues. CDR1 and CDR2 from the germline V gene are MGHDK and SYGVNS. V shed 3 bases, J shed 3 bases, and the junction held 0 bases outside the gene matches. CDR3 in amino acids: CASSEDRDTGELFF. The CDR3, as DNA: TGTGCCAGCAGTGAGGACAGGGACACCGGGGAGCTGTTTTTT.

The chain joins TRBV11-1 to TRBJ2-5; no clear D gene. In germline, CDR1 is SGHAT, CDR2 FQDESV (reference sequence). The CDR3 extends over 13 amino acids. The germline V and J ends were trimmed by 5 bases and 4 bases, with 11 bases remaining between them. The CDR3 DNA reads TGTGCCAGCAGCGTTACAGTTCCAGAGACCCAGTACTTC. This codes for CASSVTVPETQYF.

V is TRBV10-1 and J is TRBJ2-1; 11 bases are shared with TRBD1. Germline CDR1 and CDR2: WNHNN and SYGVQD (reference sequence). V trimming: 8 bases; J trimming: 10 bases; junction bases outside the gene matches: 13. This CDR3 region has 15 residues. For the CDR3, the DNA is TGCGCCAGCTCCCCGCGGACAGGGGGCCGAGAGGAGCAGTTCTTC. Translated: CASSPRTGGREEQFF.

The V and J genes are TRBV5-4 and TRBJ2-2, with 10 nucleotides matching TRBD2. Trimming removed 3 bases from V and 3 bases from J; junction bases left unmatched: 17. CDR1 is SGHNT, CDR2 YYREEE, per germline (reference sequence). The CDR3 is 20 residues long. The CDR3: CASSSQAGGPSRSYTGELFF. The DNA of the CDR3 is TGTGCCAGCAGCTCCCAAGCGGGAGGGCCCAGCCGCTCGTACACCGGGGAGCTGTTTTTT. The full variable domain, with the rest looked up from reference TRBV5-4 and TRBJ2-2, is ETGVTQSPTHLIKTRGQQVTLRCSSQSGHNTVSWYQQALGQGPQFIFQYYREEENGRGNFPPRFSGLQFPNYSSELNVNALELDDSALYLCASSSQAGGPSRSYTGELFFGEGSRLTVL.

The chain couples TRBV30 to TRBJ2-2; a possible D gene is TRBD1 (5 bases). V was clipped by 2 bases and J by 0 bases, with 7 bases between them. This CDR3 contains 14 residues. Germline assignment: CDR1 GTSNPN and CDR2 SVGIG (reference sequence). The CDR3 loop is CAWSLRANTGELFF. CDR3 DNA sequence: TGTGCCTGGAGTCTCAGGGCGAACACCGGGGAGCTGTTTTTT.

The chain employs TRBV28 and TRBJ2-7; 8 nucleotides line up with TRBD1. Germline CDR1 is MDHEN and CDR2 is SYDVKM. The trim removed 3 bases at V and 2 bases at J, leaving 9 bases unmatched. There are 16 residues in the CDR3. DNA of the CDR3: TGTGCCAGCAGTTTCCAACCCGGGACAGGTCCCTACGAGCAGTACTTC. This encodes CASSFQPGTGPYEQYF.

A remark on this clone: The same CDR3 can be traced to other DNA sequences in this sample. The V call is TRBV7-2, the J call TRBJ2-7; D not resolved. The CDR3 consists of 12 residues. Looked up from germline, CDR1 is SGHTA and CDR2 is FQGNSA. V gave up 4 bases and J gave up 0 bases, with 4 bases separating them. The CDR3, as DNA: TGTGCCAGCAGCTCCTCCTCCTACGAGCAGTACTTC. This codes for CASSSSSYEQYF.

V gene TRBV7-9 combines with J gene TRBJ2-5; 12 nucleotides align to TRBD2. The CDR3 has 18 residues. Germline CDR1 SEHNR, CDR2 FQNEAQ (reference sequence). Trimming cost V 6 bases and J 3 bases; bases outside gene matches: 14. The CDR3 sequence: CASSGRRTSGTVKETQYF. As DNA, the CDR3 is TGTGCCAGCAGTGGGCGGCGGACTAGCGGGACGGTTAAAGAGACCCAGTACTTC.

This clone has just one count. This chain connects TRBV6-2 or TRBV6-3 to TRBJ1-5; no firm D call. Trimming stripped 3 bases from V and 4 bases from J, with 7 bases between. Germline loops: CDR1 MNHEY, CDR2 SVGEGT. The CDR3 consists of 13 residues. Written as DNA, the CDR3 is TGTGCCAGCAGTTATGGGGAGAATCAGCCCCAGCATTTT. Translating it yields CASSYGENQPQHF.

The V gene is TRBV28, the J gene TRBJ2-1; TRBD2 aligns across 11 bases. V gave up 3 bases and J gave up 7 bases; unmatched junction bases: 5. From germline, CDR1 is MDHEN and CDR2 SYDVKM. The CDR3 has 15 residues. This CDR3 reads CASSLLTSGINEQFF. CDR3 coding DNA: TGTGCCAGCAGTTTGCTGACTAGCGGGATAAATGAGCAGTTCTTC. Full variable domain (outside the CDR3, taken from reference TRBV28 and TRBJ2-1): DVKVTQSSRYLVKRTGEKVFLECVQDMDHENMFWYRQDPGLGLRLIYFSYDVKMKEKGDIPEGYSVSREKKERFSLILESASTNQTSMYLCASSLLTSGINEQFFGPGTRLTVL.

V gene TRBV6-5 combines with J gene TRBJ2-5, with D unclear. Germline CDR1 and CDR2: MNHEY and SVGAGI. The CDR3 has 13 amino acids. V was pared by 4 bases and J by 5 bases, with 11 bases between. The DNA of the CDR3 is TGTGCCAGCAGTTCAGTGCCCGATGAGACCCAGTACTTC. It encodes CASSSVPDETQYF.

The V call is TRBV7-9, the J call TRBJ1-2; no definite D call. This CDR3 comprises 15 residues. Trimming cost V 1 base and J 1 base, with 10 bases left between them. CDR1 SEHNR and CDR2 FQNEAQ come from the germline V gene (reference sequence). The CDR3 DNA sequence: TGTGCCAGCAGCTTAGGGCAGGCCCTTAACTATGGCTACACCTTC. Amino acid sequence: CASSLGQALNYGYTF.

V and J are TRBV4-1 and TRBJ2-7, with 7 bases that match TRBD1. The CDR3 is 14 residues long. Trimming removed 4 bases from V and 5 bases from J; junction bases left unmatched: 8. Per the germline V gene, CDR1 is MGHRA and CDR2 is YSYEKL. The DNA for the CDR3 is TGCGCCAGCAGCCTAAGACAGGGTGGGGACGAGCAGTACTTC. Amino acid sequence: CASSLRQGGDEQYF.

This clone was seen more than once but under ten times. This chain uses TRBV11-3 with TRBJ1-1, with D uncertain. CDR1 SGHNT and CDR2 YENEEA come from the germline V gene. The CDR3 consists of 14 residues. The V end was cut by 2 bases, the J end by 0 bases, with 7 bases between. The CDR3 sequence: CASSLNDMNTEAFF. The CDR3 DNA sequence: TGTGCCAGCAGCTTAAATGACATGAACACTGAAGCTTTCTTT. Full variable domain (outside the CDR3, taken from reference TRBV11-3 and TRBJ1-1): EAGVVQSPRYKIIEKKQPVAFWCNPISGHNTLYWYLQNLGQGPELLIRYENEEAVDDSQLPKDRFSAERLKGVDSTLKIQPAELGDSAVYLCASSLNDMNTEAFFGQGTRLTVV.

The J gene is TRBJ2-5, the V gene TRBV5-1, with a possible D match to TRBD1 (5 bases). The V gene's germline CDR1 is SGHRS and CDR2 YFSETQ. With 3 bases removed from V and 2 bases from J, the gap between germline ends came to 11 bases. The length of the CDR3 is 14 residues. CDR3 sequence reads: CASSWGIGQETQYF. CDR3 bases: TGCGCCAGCAGCTGGGGCATAGGTCAAGAGACCCAGTACTTC.

A few counts support this clone. The rearrangement links TRBV6-5 to TRBJ1-5; TRBD1 matches at 7 bases. Germline V gene data show CDR1 as MNHEY and CDR2 as SVGAGI. This CDR3 spans 13 amino acids. J was trimmed by 5 bases and V by 6 bases; bases with no gene match: 4. The CDR3 region is CASRDRSYQPQHF. For the CDR3, the DNA is TGTGCCAGCAGGGACAGGTCCTATCAGCCCCAGCATTTT.

A few counts support this clone. This sequence joins TRBV5-1 and TRBJ2-1; TRBD2 is a possible D gene (5 bases). There are 11 residues in the CDR3. Germline loops: CDR1 SGHRS, CDR2 YFSETQ. The ends were cut back, 6 bases at V and 10 bases at J, with 11 bases in the middle. CDR3 residues: CASTYGSEQFF. In DNA, the CDR3 is TGCGCCAGCACCTATGGGAGCGAGCAGTTCTTC. The entire variable domain, with the rest obtained from reference TRBV5-1 and TRBJ2-1, is as follows: KAGVTQTPRYLIKTRGQQVTLSCSPISGHRSVSWYQQTPGQGLQFLFEYFSETQRNKGNFPGRFSGRQFSNSRSEMNVSTLELGDSALYLCASTYGSEQFFGPGTRLTVL.

V and J are TRBV4-1 and TRBJ2-4; D unresolved. The V end lost 0 bases, the J end lost 3 bases, and 9 bases lay between the germline ends. The CDR3 has 15 amino acids. Germline CDR1 and CDR2: MGHRA and YSYEKL. CDR3 in DNA: TGCGCCAGCAGCCAAGATCCGCGAGACAAAAACATTCAGTACTTC. Protein sequence: CASSQDPRDKNIQYF.